This T cell receptor (beta chain) was captured in a study of T cell responses to AZD1222 COVID-19 vaccine. Clones were sequenced by immunoSEQ multiplex PCR, and TCRdb holds only the in-frame ones, with some missing. Here the sample spans 95,000 or so clones, over 85% being singletons. Study-wide results and caveats: Epitopes outside B.1.351 and B.1.1.7 mutated regions reportedly drew nearly half of spike TCRs.

With respect to this clone: No antigen is known for it.

CDR3 size: 14 residues. V shed 3 bases, J shed 8 bases, and the junction held 7 bases outside the gene matches. The V gene's germline CDR1 is SGDLS and CDR2 YYNGEE. The rearrangement uses TRBV9 and TRBJ1-2; 10 bases align to TRBD1. The material was peripheral blood, obtained on day 0 of MenACWY control vaccination. This clonotype originated in an adult in good health. The CDR3 is CASSDGTGVYGYTF. As DNA, the CDR3 is TGTGCCAGCAGCGACGGGACAGGGGTATACGGCTACACCTTC.